Listed below are T cell receptor beta chains from one sample, sequenced in a study of blood T cell repertoires in COVID-19. Profiled with immunoSEQ multiplex PCR; TCRdb holds only in-frame clones, not every one. The table lists some 110,000 clones, about 83% of them singletons. What was sequenced was peripheral blood. All receptors come from a man in his 70s with acute or convalescent COVID-19. Both conserved end residues are trimmed from each CDR3.

j_gene | v_gene | CDR3aa
TRBJ2-7 | TRBV25-1 | ASKAAGEYCYEQY
TRBJ2-7 | TRBV27 | ASSLGSGRMYEQY
TRBJ2-7 | TRBV7-9 | ASSLGLIEDDYEQY
TRBJ1-5 | TRBV29-1 | SVTSGTGEGPQH
TRBJ2-3 | TRBV7-9 | ASRSPDTQY
TRBJ2-3 | TRBV7-9 | ASSFVAGVTDTQY
TRBJ1-1 | TRBV27 | ASSLGTGGARNTEAF
TRBJ1-2 | TRBV7-8 | ASSVGTGVGYT
TRBJ2-6 | TRBV12-3/TRBV12-4 | ASSFLWANVLT
TRBJ2-1 | TRBV19 | ASSATGEQF
TRBJ2-3 | TRBV2 | ASRGGLETDTQY
TRBJ2-7 | TRBV18 | ASSPGQAWVYEQY
TRBJ2-2 | TRBV7-7 | ASSLLAGDVGELF
TRBJ1-5 | TRBV30 | AWNQGYQPQH
TRBJ2-1 | TRBV5-6 | ASSLYSDTYNEQF
TRBJ2-1 | TRBV19 | ASSIEASGYNEQF